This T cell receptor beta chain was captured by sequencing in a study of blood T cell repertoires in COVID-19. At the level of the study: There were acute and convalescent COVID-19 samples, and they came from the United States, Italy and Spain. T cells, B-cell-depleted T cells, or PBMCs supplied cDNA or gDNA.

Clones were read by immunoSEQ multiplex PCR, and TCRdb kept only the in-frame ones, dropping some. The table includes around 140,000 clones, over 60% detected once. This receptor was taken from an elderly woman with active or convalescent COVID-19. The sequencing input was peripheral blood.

DNA for the CDR3: TGTGCCAGCAGTTTCTATAGCAATCAGCCCCAGCATTTT. Amino acid sequence: CASSFYSNQPQHF. The V call is TRBV28, the J call TRBJ1-5, with D hard to call. Germline CDR1 and CDR2: MDHEN and SYDVKM. The V gene lost 3 bases and the J gene lost 0 bases, with 3 bases spanning the gap. CDR3 length equals 13 residues.